Shown below are 30 T cell receptor beta chains from a single sample sequenced in a study of tumor-infiltrating lymphocytes in primary liver carcinoma. Total RNA (roughly 530 ng) served as template for TCR beta cDNA synthesis primed by a constant-region primer. Library construction for TCR beta comprised three nested multiplex PCR rounds performed with slightly modified ARM-PCR. PCR rounds one and two used TRBV1-TRBV30 forward primers with a C-beta reverse primer for about 9 cycles each. TCRdb re-derived calls from the multiplex PCR reads in MiXCR, one entry per CDR3 protein. The table has approximately 300,000 distinct CDR3 sequences, approximately 60% seen once. Unsorted whole blood yielded blood RNA, and germline DNA was extracted as well. Sample: peripheral blood. The receptors stem from a man in his forties with primary liver carcinoma and hepatitis B virus infection.

This clonotype was picked up one time. This clone may be a read error of a much larger clone one base away. CDR3 protein: CASSPADRGNQPKHF. The CDR3 DNA sequence: TGTGCCAGCAGCCCCGCCGACAGGGGCAATCAGCCCAAGCATTTT. The chain employs TRBV6-1 and TRBJ1-5; 8 nucleotides align to TRBD1. The CDR3 sequence is 15 residues long. Looked up from germline, CDR1 is MNHNS and CDR2 is SASEGT.

As to this clonotype: A much larger clonotype is one base distant, so this may be a read error. This chain links TRBV29-1 with TRBJ2-7; 7 bases are shared with TRBD2. The CDR3 spans 14 residues. The germline gives CDR1 SQVTM, CDR2 ANQGSEA. Germline trimming cut 6 bases from V and 3 bases from J; bases unmatched to any gene: 11. The DNA of the CDR3 is TGCAGCGTCCTCTCCCAGACTAGCAACTACGAGCAGTACTTC. Its translation: CSVLSQTSNYEQYF.

This clonotype occurred many times. CDR3 in amino acids: CASSQDLTEGSPLHF. The CDR3 DNA reads TGTGCCAGCAGCCAAGATCTAACAGAAGGTTCACCCCTCCACTTT. The rearrangement uses TRBV4-2 and TRBJ1-6; D is unresolved. The CDR3 length is 15 residues. Trimming removed 0 bases at V and 9 bases at J, with 12 bases between. Looked up from germline, CDR1 is LGHNA and CDR2 is YNFKEQ.

This clonotype has only a few counts. V gene TRBV10-3 combines with J gene TRBJ1-4; TRBD1 aligns across 7 bases. V lost 0 bases to trimming and J lost 5 bases; unmatched junction nucleotides: 9. The CDR3 has 17 amino acids. The V gene's germline CDR1 is ENHRY and CDR2 SYGVKD. The CDR3 nucleotides read TGTGCCATCAGTGAGTCAGGGACGGGCAGGGGGAATGAAAAACTGTTTTTT. Its translation: CAISESGTGRGNEKLFF.

On this clonotype itself: This likely comes from a read error, as the CDR3 has no conserved phenylalanine or tryptophan at its end. The V and J genes are TRBV12-3 or TRBV12-4 and TRBJ2-2; 12 nucleotides match TRBD2. The CDR3 sequence is 18 residues long. CDR3 nucleotide sequence: TGTGCCATCCGAGCTAGCGGGAGGGCCGGTTCGGACACGGGGGAGCTGTTTCTT. Translated, it gives CAIRASGRAGSDTGELFL.

This clonotype was observed a single time. This clone may be a read error of a much larger clone one base away. This chain connects TRBV4-1 to TRBJ2-5; D call uncertain. The CDR3 consists of 14 residues. Germline CDR1 reads MGHRA; CDR2 reads YSYEKL. DNA for the CDR3: TGCGCCAGCAGCCAATTTCAGTTACAAGAGGCCCAGTACTTC. Protein product: CASSQFQLQEAQYF.

The chain has TRBV10-3 and TRBJ2-1; 7 nucleotides align to TRBD1. Germline V CDR1 and CDR2: ENHRY, SYGVKD. The length of the CDR3 is 15 residues. The J segment lost 5 bases and the V segment lost 6 bases, leaving 10 bases of the junction unmatched. CDR3 in amino acids: CAIRDGQGVDNEQFF. The CDR3 coding sequence is TGTGCCATCAGGGATGGCCAGGGGGTAGACAATGAGCAGTTCTTC.

This clonotype was detected only once. Compared with germline, one end of the junction differs, possibly owing to a read error. CDR3: CTSSSSGVSYEQYF. The CDR3 coding sequence is TGTACCAGCAGTTCGTCGGGAGTCTCCTACGAGCAGTACTTC. This sequence joins TRBV25-1 and TRBJ2-7, with D perhaps TRBD2 (6 bases). The CDR3 has 14 amino acids. CDR1 MGHDK and CDR2 SYGVNS come from the germline V gene.

Many counts were recorded for this clonotype. The chain joins TRBV13 to TRBJ2-7, with TRBD2 matching over 7 bases. This CDR3 has 14 amino acids. CDR1 PRHDT and CDR2 FYEKMQ come from the germline V gene (reference sequence). The V gene end was trimmed by 2 bases and the J gene end by 4 bases; junction bases not matched to a gene: 5. The CDR3 DNA sequence: TGTGCCAGCAGCTTACGGACTAGAGGTTACGAGCAGTACTTC. Protein: CASSLRTRGYEQYF.

To note about this clonotype: With a much larger clone just one base away, this may be a read error. The chain is built from TRBV10-3 and TRBJ1-4; D not resolved. The CDR3 runs 14 residues. CDR1 ENHRY and CDR2 SYGVKD come from the germline V gene. CDR3 protein: CAISEGRGGEKLLF. CDR3 coding DNA: TGTGCCATCAGTGAAGGGAGAGGAGGCGAAAAACTGCTTTTT.

This clonotype was seen more than once but under ten times. This chain connects TRBV5-6 to TRBJ1-2, with D perhaps TRBD1 (6 bases). The CDR3 runs to 14 residues. Looked up from germline, CDR1 is SGHDT and CDR2 is YYEEEE. Trimming took off 3 bases at V and 5 bases at J, with 14 bases between the two ends. CDR3 in amino acids: CASSSLQGEYGYTF. In nucleotides, the CDR3 is TGTGCCAGCAGCTCGTTACAGGGAGAGTATGGCTACACCTTC.

V gene TRBV6-6 combines with J gene TRBJ2-7; 8 positions match TRBD2. CDR1 and CDR2 (germline): MNHNY, SVGAGI (reference sequence). The length of the CDR3 is 16 residues. Trimming at V came to 4 bases and at J to 5 bases, leaving 13 bases not matched to a gene. Written as DNA, the CDR3 is TGTGCCAGCAGTTGCGGGGAACGCGGGAGGCCCCACGAGCAGTACTTC. Translated, it gives CASSCGERGRPHEQYF.

The CDR3 loop reads CASSRAGTDTQYF. The CDR3 nucleotides are TGTGCCAGCAGCCGCGCGGGGACAGATACGCAGTATTTT. J is TRBJ2-3 and V is TRBV7-9, with TRBD2 as a possible D gene (6 bases). The CDR3 sequence is 13 residues long. Germline V lookup: CDR1 SEHNR, CDR2 FQNEAQ (reference sequence). Trimming took off 5 bases at V and 3 bases at J, with 9 bases between the two ends.

As concerns this clonotype: A junction boundary mismatches the germline segment, possibly from a read error. This chain connects TRBV11-1 to TRBJ1-1; the D is unclear. The germline CDR1 and CDR2 sequences are SGHAT and FQDESV (reference sequence). This CDR3 is built from 13 residues. CDR3 sequence (DNA): TGTGCCATCAGCTCTCAGTTGAACACTGAAGGTTTCTTT. As protein: CAISSQLNTEGFF. The full variable domain, in which reference TRBV11-1 and TRBJ1-1 provide the parts outside the CDR3, is EAEVAQSPRYKITEKSQAVAFWCDPISGHATLYWYRQILGQGPELLVQFQDESVVDDSQLPKDRFSAERLKGVDSTLKIQPAELGDSAMYLCAISSQLNTEGFFGQGTRLTVV.

As to this clonotype: This may arise from a read error, as a much more abundant clone is one base away. The chain employs TRBV29-1 and TRBJ2-5, with 8 bases aligning to TRBD1. The CDR3 length is 16 residues. Germline assignment: CDR1 SQVTM and CDR2 ANQGSEA. V shed 3 bases and J 5 bases; nucleotides not matched to a gene: 14. CDR3 in amino acids: CSVDDRGEARWETQYF. CDR3 nucleotide sequence: TGCAGCGTTGATGACAGGGGAGAGGCTCGTTGGGAGACCCAGTACTTC. Together with reference TRBV29-1 and TRBJ2-5, the CDR3 gives the full variable domain: SAVISQKPSRDICQRGTSLTIQCQVDSQVTMMFWYRQQPGQSLTLIATANQGSEATYESGFVIDKFPISRPNLTFSTLTVSNMSPEDSSIYLCSVDDRGEARWETQYFGPGTRLLVL.

The CDR3 spells CASSPRSVASGPDTQYF. The CDR3 DNA sequence: TGTGCCAGCAGCCCCCGGTCAGTGGCTAGCGGCCCAGATACGCAGTATTTT. The chain uses TRBV7-8 and TRBJ2-3; 7 bases align to TRBD2. The trim removed 5 bases at V and 4 bases at J, leaving 15 bases unmatched. CDR3 length: 17 amino acids. Germline CDR1 and CDR2: SGHVS and FQNEAQ.

About this clonotype itself: This may come from a read error, since a much larger clone is one base off. J is TRBJ1-3 and V is TRBV29-1, with TRBD1 matching over 7 bases. The CDR3 is 17 residues long. J gave up 0 bases and V 0 bases, and 8 bases lay outside the gene matches. The germline gives CDR1 SQVTM, CDR2 ANQGSEA. The chain's CDR3 is CSVEDQAGQYSGNTIYF. In nucleotides, the CDR3 is TGCAGCGTTGAAGATCAGGCGGGACAGTACTCTGGAAACACCATATATTTT.

This clonotype was observed many times. The rearrangement joins TRBV4-2 to TRBJ2-5; the match to TRBD2 covers 9 bases. V trimming: 0 bases; J trimming: 5 bases; junction bases outside the gene matches: 4. Germline V gene data show CDR1 as LGHNA and CDR2 as YNFKEQ. The CDR3 covers 15 residues. The CDR3 region has the DNA TGTGCCAGCAGCCAAGATAGCGGGAGCTGGGAGACCCAGTACTTC. Translation: CASSQDSGSWETQYF.

The V gene is TRBV7-8, the J gene TRBJ1-1; 7 bases line up with TRBD1. The junction had 6 bases not matched to a gene; V was cut back by 5 bases and J by 3 bases. CDR1 is SGHVS and CDR2 is FQNEAQ in the germline V gene. The CDR3 has 14 amino acids. The chain's CDR3 is CASSVRGIDTEAFF. The CDR3 DNA reads TGTGCCAGCAGCGTCAGGGGGATAGACACTGAAGCTTTCTTT.

On this clonotype: The junction departs from germline at one end; a sequencing error may be responsible. The V gene is TRBV24-1, the J gene TRBJ2-3, with TRBD1 as a possible D gene (6 bases). From germline, CDR1 is KGHDR and CDR2 SFDVKD. The CDR3 has 15 residues. The CDR3 DNA follows: TGTGCCACCAGTGACCTGGGACACGGAAAAGATATGCAGTATTTT. Its protein is CATSDLGHGKDMQYF.

This clonotype was detected once. Germline is not matched at one junction end, which may reflect a read error. The CDR3 DNA is TGCGCCAGCAGCCAAGCGGGGCCAAAAAACATGCAGTACTTC. This encodes CASSQAGPKNMQYF. J is TRBJ2-4 and V is TRBV4-3; tentatively, D is TRBD1 or TRBD2 (5 bases each). Germline values: CDR1 LGHNA, CDR2 YSLEER. The CDR3 spans 14 residues.

Comment on this clonotype: A read error may produce the germline difference seen at one junction end. The chain joins TRBV4-1 to TRBJ1-5; D remains unclear. Germline V lookup: CDR1 MGHRA, CDR2 YSYEKL. This CDR3 is 14 amino acids long. CDR3 nucleotide sequence: TGCGCCAGCAGCCACCAAGGGAGCAATCATCCCCAGCATTTT. As protein: CASSHQGSNHPQHF.

This clonotype has at least ten counts. The V call is TRBV6-5, the J call TRBJ2-5; D not resolved. This CDR3 spans 14 amino acids. The V end lost 6 bases, the J end lost 2 bases, and 13 bases lay between the germline ends. CDR1 MNHEY and CDR2 SVGAGI come from the germline V gene. CDR3 amino acids: CASRNAMTQETQYF. The CDR3 DNA sequence: TGTGCCAGCAGAAATGCAATGACTCAAGAGACCCAGTACTTC.

The V gene is TRBV6-1, the J gene TRBJ2-7; 8 nucleotides agree with TRBD1. Germline V CDR1 and CDR2: MNHNS, SASEGT. The CDR3 is 15 amino acids. J gave up 3 bases and V 6 bases, and 10 bases lay outside the gene matches. The CDR3 sequence is CASSVHRDRSYEQYF. The DNA for the CDR3 is TGTGCCAGCAGCGTGCATCGGGACAGGAGCTACGAGCAGTACTTC.

As to this clonotype: This may be a read error: a much more frequent sequence differs by one nucleotide. The chain employs TRBV6-2 or TRBV6-3 and TRBJ1-3, with D maybe TRBD1 (5 bases). Germline CDR1 is MNHEY and CDR2 is SVGEGT. The CDR3 sequence is 15 residues long. The CDR3 protein is CTSSWRDLWRGTIYF. DNA of the CDR3: TGTACCAGCAGTTGGCGGGACCTGTGGAGAGGCACCATATATTTT.

This clonotype was counted many times. The chain couples TRBV11-1 to TRBJ2-2; D is unresolved. Looked up from germline, CDR1 is SGHAT and CDR2 is FQDESV (reference sequence). The CDR3 contains 14 residues. V lost 2 bases and J lost 7, with 11 bases in between. The CDR3 reads CASSLRGWSGELFF. The DNA for the CDR3 is TGTGCCAGCAGCTTACGCGGTTGGAGCGGGGAGCTGTTTTTT.

The table lists this clonotype with a few counts. A much larger clonotype is one base distant, so this may be a read error. Without the conserved terminal phenylalanine or tryptophan, this CDR3 likely stems from a read error. V usage is TRBV6-1 and J usage is TRBJ2-2; D is undetermined. Trimming removed 4 bases from V and 2 bases from J, with 11 bases in between. The CDR3 has 15 amino acids. Germline V gives CDR1 MNHNS, CDR2 SASEGT. This chain's CDR3 is CASSAVRRNTGELFL. In DNA, the CDR3 is TGTGCCAGCAGTGCGGTTCGGAGAAACACCGGGGAGCTGTTTTTA.

Points on this clonotype: Germline and junction disagree at one end, which may indicate a read error. The chain has TRBV14 and TRBJ2-1; the D gene is possibly TRBD2 (7 bases). The CDR3 runs 14 residues. CDR1 is SGHDN and CDR2 is FVKESK in the germline V gene. The CDR3 sequence is CASSRGGGPDDQFF. CDR3 DNA sequence: TGTGCCAGCAGCCGAGGGGGAGGGCCAGATGATCAGTTCTTC.

At least ten counts were recorded for this clonotype. The chain employs TRBV6-6 and TRBJ2-1, with 14 bases identical to TRBD2. The CDR3 loop spans 18 amino acids. CDR1 and CDR2 from the germline V gene are MNHNY and SVGAGI (reference sequence). Trimming took 6 bases from V and 8 from J; bases not matched to a gene: 15. The CDR3 DNA reads TGTGCCAGCAGCGGAGGACTAGCGGGAGGACCAGCGATCCATGAGCAGTTCTTC. The encoded protein is CASSGGLAGGPAIHEQFF.

The V gene is TRBV12-3 or TRBV12-4, the J gene TRBJ2-6; D is tentatively TRBD1 or TRBD2 (5 bases each). The CDR3 is 15 amino acids. V was clipped by 7 bases and J by 8 bases, with 18 bases between them. The CDR3 is CASTGDGQLTNVLTF. CDR3 bases: TGTGCCAGCACCGGGGACGGTCAACTAACCAACGTCCTGACTTTC.